This record covers a single TCR beta chain. The antigen is undetermined. The sample originates from a study of CD8+ T cells in alopecia areata. Study-level findings and limits: Mice showed TCR sharing more clearly than patients did, possibly owing to HLA. Scalp sample sequencing also detects resident alphabeta T cells of normal skin. The study found higher clonality in lesional than normal scalp, especially in alopecia totalis/universalis.

In each case, RNA was isolated and then reverse transcribed into cDNA as the sequencing template. TCRdb keeps only in-frame clones here, not all; method: immunoSEQ multiplex PCR. This sample has roughly 100,000 clones, with approximately 60% found just once. The CDR3 contains 13 residues. Germline CDR1 is SQVTM and CDR2 is ANQGSEA. The V and J ends lost 4 bases and 5 bases respectively, with 12 bases between them. The V and J genes are TRBV29-1 and TRBJ1-5; D is uncertain. Sample: CD4+ T cells sorted from blood. The sequence came from a human donor in good health. The CDR3: CSVAPGFDQPQHF. For the CDR3, the DNA is TGCAGCGTTGCACCGGGTTTTGATCAGCCCCAGCATTTT.